A selection of T cell receptor beta chains follows, all from one sample in a study of beta chain features in type 1 diabetes. TCRdb's copy holds only in-frame clones and misses some; the assay was immunoSEQ multiplex PCR. The data hold 250,000 or so clones, with around 14% observed a single time. The sample comprised naive CD4+ T cells from blood. The receptors shown here come from a young man with type 1 diabetes. The CDR3 runs from the conserved cysteine through the conserved F or W. The order of the fields is clone size, CDR3 length, V gene, CDR3 protein. Only part of the rows carry a size: once, few, many, or a class if the clone is expanded.

>few|15|TRBV5-4
CASSKTSGTYNEQFF
>.|13|TRBV29-1
CSVASNEDSPLHF
>.|13|TRBV9
CASSSFRGYEQFF
>.|15|TRBV25-1
CASSENGRGDYGYTF
>.|17|TRBV11-2
CASSLRGGLSSSYEQYF
>.|15|TRBV6-5
CASSRPGGMAYEQYF
>few|16|TRBV28
CASRGTSGRGTGELFF
>.|15|TRBV7-9
CASSLETGTNQPQHF
>.|13|TRBV12-5
CASGRGPGEKLFF
>.|14|TRBV6-6
CASRATGGDYEQYF
>.|14|TRBV30
CAWSTGGPGPPQHF
>few|17|TRBV30
CAWSPWGSGRLYNEQFF
>few|14|TRBV5-1
CASSLLQGGTEAFF
>.|13|TRBV29-1
CSAKGETNTEAFF
>.|13|TRBV14
CASSVDRNTEAFF
>few|15|TRBV5-1
CASSGGDAGGETQYF
>few|13|TRBV10-3
CAISPGGGDEQYF
>few|15|TRBV5-1
CASSPEWTGNTEAFF
>few|15|TRBV7-2
CASRGGGAGGYEQYF
>few|13|TRBV30
CAWSEGTGDRYTF
>.|13|TRBV12-5
CASGLSGTGWQFF
>few|17|TRBV4-1
CASSRPLAGGGSYEQYF
>few|12|TRBV30
CAWDRVGTEAFF
>.|15|TRBV5-4
CASSLGSSGTDTQYF
>.|12|TRBV27
CATPRERHGYTF
>.|15|TRBV25-1
CASSEGTSGEETQYF
>few|12|TRBV11-2
CASSYRSYEQYF
>.|13|TRBV30
CAWSAAHGGEQYF
>few|11|TRBV19
CASGRETEAFF
>few|16|TRBV2
CASRGGLRASPYEQYF
>few|13|TRBV7-8
CASSPRLPYEQYF
>.|13|TRBV6-6
CASTQTPRGEQYF
>.|13|TRBV14
CASSQDRNTEAFF
>.|11|TRBV5-1
CASSLQDTQYF
>.|15|TRBV5-6
CASSLGGGPYNEQFF
>.|11|TRBV5-1
CASNGGDTQYF
>few|13|TRBV19
CASRAGQTYEQYF
>.|16|TRBV5-5
CASRTPGTGVNNEQFF
>.|14|TRBV7-2
CASSQQTNTGELFF
>few|15|TRBV18
CASSSWAGDGYEQYF
>.|16|TRBV2
CASSEQGSENTGELFF